These 2 T cell receptor beta chains came from one sample sequenced in a study of identical twins. TCRdb used MiXCR to reprocess the 5' RACE reads, holding one entry per CDR3 protein. The sample comprises hundreds of thousands of distinct CDR3 sequences, more than 6.5% of which are singletons, and approximately 2.1% rests with the top ten. These records were also assigned to another study, of yellow fever vaccine responses in identical twins.

The sequencing input was memory (CD45RO+) T cells sorted from blood. These receptors were collected from a woman aged 18-29 years in good health.

This clonotype was observed many times. The gene calls are TRBV12-3 or TRBV12-4 and TRBJ1-6; D is undetermined. V lost 5 bases and J 6 bases, leaving 14 bases between the germline ends. The CDR3 sequence is 15 residues long. In DNA, the CDR3 is TGTGCCAGCAGTGCCGATGGGATATTTAATTCACCCCTCCACTTT. Its protein is CASSADGIFNSPLHF.

The chain joins TRBV5-6 to TRBJ2-5, with D hard to call. The CDR3 covers 16 residues. Germline V lookup: CDR1 SGHDT, CDR2 YYEEEE. Trimming took off 1 base at V and 4 bases at J, with 17 bases between the two ends. CDR3: CASSLSRTQIGETQYF. The CDR3 coding sequence is TGTGCCAGCAGCTTGAGTAGGACCCAAATCGGAGAGACCCAGTACTTC.